This T cell receptor beta chain was identified during a study of shared clonotypes between healthy human individuals. About this clone itself: The antigen remains unidentified.

Points from the study as a whole: Non-shared clonotypes were found to have lower generation probabilities than the clonotypes that were shared by all four of the sorted-subset donors.

CDR3 length equals 15 residues. Germline V CDR1 and CDR2: LGHNA, YSLEER. Trimming left V 0 bases short and J 5 bases short, with 13 bases between. For every subset, genomic DNA was evenly distributed across several immunoSEQ plates. The data were produced by immunoSEQ multiplex PCR, yet TCRdb's version contains in-frame clones alone and is incomplete. This table has about 1,800,000 clones, less than 95% appearing once. Terminally differentiated effector memory CD45RA+ cells were excluded from the naive CD8 cells, which were CD45RO-negative and positively selected for CCR7. Within Nashville, Tennessee resided all donors, each a Caucasian adult.

The source material was naive CD8+ T cells sorted from blood. The V and J genes are TRBV4-3 and TRBJ1-2; weak D call: TRBD1 (5 bases). The sequence came from a man aged 18 to 30 in good health. Here the CDR3 reads CASSQDGAGYYGYTF. CDR3 nucleotide sequence: TGCGCCAGCAGCCAAGATGGGGCAGGGTATTATGGCTACACCTTC.